The 30 T cell receptor beta chains below all came from one sample that was sequenced in a study of CD8+ T cells in alopecia areata. RNA extraction and reverse transcription yielded cDNA as sequencing template. Method: immunoSEQ multiplex PCR; TCRdb's copy keeps in-frame clones and lacks some. The sample includes some 170,000 clones, roughly 60% of them seen just once. Stated treatment: oral pan-JAK inhibitor, 5-10 mg twice daily. Sample: CD4+ T cells sorted from blood, taken at approximately week 60, from a patient treated with tofacitinib. Receptor source: a human donor with alopecia areata.

The rearrangement joins TRBV11-2 to TRBJ2-5; a weak D match, TRBD1 (6 bases). This CDR3 is built from 14 residues. CDR1 and CDR2 from the germline V gene are SGHAT and FQNNGV. The ends were cut back, 2 bases at V and 4 bases at J, with 11 bases in the middle. Here the CDR3 reads CASSLSGARETQYF. CDR3 coding DNA: TGTGCCAGCAGCTTATCAGGGGCACGAGAGACCCAGTACTTC.

The rearrangement links TRBV23-1 to TRBJ1-1, with D unresolved. TRBV23-1 counts as an open reading frame of uncertain function. The V gene lost 0 bases and the J gene lost 4 bases, with 12 bases spanning the gap. The CDR3 covers 15 residues. The CDR3 sequence is CASSQSGGFGTEAFF. In nucleotides, the CDR3 is TGCGCCAGCAGTCAATCTGGAGGGTTTGGCACTGAAGCTTTCTTT.

CDR3 nucleotides: TGTGCCTGGAGTCCAGGACAGGGGATGAACACTGAAGCTTTCTTT. This gives the protein CAWSPGQGMNTEAFF. The chain uses TRBV30 and TRBJ1-1, with 9 positions matching TRBD1. V lost 2 bases and J lost 0; bases outside the gene matches: 4. CDR3 length: 15 amino acids. Per germline, CDR1 GTSNPN and CDR2 SVGIG (reference sequence).

The genes are TRBV13 and TRBJ2-6, with D unclear. The CDR3 has 13 residues. From germline, CDR1 is PRHDT and CDR2 FYEKMQ (reference sequence). Trimming pared 7 bases from V and 4 bases from J, leaving 8 bases between. Here the CDR3 DNA reads TGTGCCAGCACCACCCGGGGGGCCAACGTCCTGACTTTC. Its protein product is CASTTRGANVLTF.

The chain has TRBV21-1 and TRBJ2-5; TRBD2, the table's D call, was not compared with the DNA. TRBV21-1 counts as a pseudogene. This CDR3 has 14 amino acids. The CDR3 reads CASSGGWGGETQYF. Written as DNA, the CDR3 is TGTGCCAGCAGTGGAGGATGGGGGGGAGAGACCCAGTACTTC.

The V and J genes are TRBV2 and TRBJ1-4; D is unclear. Trimming shortened V by 6 bases and J by 8 bases, and 13 bases separated the two germline ends. Germline CDR1 SNHLY, CDR2 FYNNEI. This CDR3 is built from 13 residues. In nucleotides, the CDR3 is TGTGCCAGCAGGGCTGGAGAGTACGAAAAACTGTTTTTT. Amino acids: CASRAGEYEKLFF.

This clone showed up just once. The chain is built from TRBV7-8 and TRBJ2-7, with 8 bases fitting TRBD1. Germline V lookup: CDR1 SGHVS, CDR2 FQNEAQ. The CDR3 covers 17 residues. V shed 1 base and J 4 bases; nucleotides not matched to a gene: 12. The CDR3 is CASSLGWRTGTMYEQYF. In nucleotides, the CDR3 is TGTGCCAGCAGCTTAGGGTGGAGGACAGGGACAATGTACGAGCAGTACTTC.

J is TRBJ2-3 and V is TRBV19; D is tentatively TRBD1 or TRBD2 (5 bases each). The CDR3 contains 13 residues. V was pared by 7 bases and J by 8 bases, with 16 bases between. CDR1 LNHDA and CDR2 SQIVND come from the germline V gene (reference sequence). The CDR3 nucleotides are TGTGCCAGTACTAAGCCGGGACCGGGTACGCAGTATTTT. It specifies CASTKPGPGTQYF. Full variable domain (rest looked up from reference TRBV19 and TRBJ2-3): DGGITQSPKYLFRKEGQNVTLSCEQNLNHDAMYWYRQDPGQGLRLIYYSQIVNDFQKGDIAEGYSVSREKKESFPLTVTSAQKNPTAFYLCASTKPGPGTQYFGPGTRLTVL.

This clone occurred a few times. The chain has TRBV29-1 and TRBJ2-1; TRBD1 matches 7 bases. The CDR3 extends over 13 amino acids. Per germline, CDR1 SQVTM and CDR2 ANQGSEA. V gave up 7 bases and J gave up 6 bases; unmatched junction bases: 9. This CDR3 is CSAAGDRVNEQFF. DNA for the CDR3: TGCAGCGCCGCAGGAGACAGGGTCAATGAGCAGTTCTTC.

The rearrangement joins TRBV11-2 to TRBJ2-2, with unresolved D. Trimming shortened V by 7 bases and J by 1 base, and 16 bases separated the two germline ends. Germline-derived CDR1 and CDR2 are SGHAT and FQNNGV. The length of the CDR3 is 16 residues. The CDR3 sequence: CASIPPPVRNTGELFF. The CDR3 DNA sequence: TGTGCCAGCATCCCACCCCCGGTCAGGAACACCGGGGAGCTGTTTTTT.

This clone was seen a single time. J is TRBJ1-1 and V is TRBV5-6; the match to TRBD1 covers 8 bases. The CDR3 runs 14 residues. The ends lost 3 bases at V and 10 bases at J; junction bases unmatched: 11. Looked up from germline, CDR1 is SGHDT and CDR2 is YYEEEE. The CDR3 bases are TGTGCCAGCAGCTATTCAGACAGGGGAGGAGGAGCTTTCTTT. Protein sequence: CASSYSDRGGGAFF.

This rearrangement joins TRBV4-1 to TRBJ1-6; 9 bases line up with TRBD1. The germline gives CDR1 MGHRA, CDR2 YSYEKL. V gave up 1 base and J gave up 7 bases; unmatched junction bases: 2. The CDR3 is 15 amino acids. The CDR3 protein is CASSQGQGENSPLHF. The CDR3 nucleotides read TGCGCCAGCAGCCAAGGACAGGGGGAGAATTCACCCCTCCACTTT.

V usage is TRBV5-6 and J usage is TRBJ2-5; D gene unclear. The CDR3 covers 13 residues. Trimming stripped 4 bases from V and 2 bases from J, with 9 bases between. The germline V gene encodes CDR1 SGHDT and CDR2 YYEEEE. The DNA of the CDR3 is TGTGCCAGCAGCCTGGACCGTCAAGAGACCCAGTACTTC. Protein sequence: CASSLDRQETQYF.

The chain combines TRBV5-5 with TRBJ2-4; D not certain. The V end lost 5 bases, the J end lost 0 bases, and 6 bases lay between the germline ends. Germline CDR1 reads SGHKS; CDR2 reads YYEKEE (reference sequence). The CDR3 runs 13 residues. In nucleotides, the CDR3 is TGTGCCAGCAGAGGATTAGCCAAAAACATTCAGTACTTC. The encoded protein is CASRGLAKNIQYF.

The CDR3 DNA reads TGTGCCAGCAGCCAAGAGGCCATCCTAGACTACAATGAGCAGTTCTTC. It encodes CASSQEAILDYNEQFF. The chain links TRBV4-2 to TRBJ2-1; D is unclear. V lost 0 bases and J lost 3, with 12 bases in between. The CDR3 extends over 16 amino acids. CDR1 LGHNA and CDR2 YNFKEQ come from the germline V gene.

The rearrangement joins TRBV5-1 to TRBJ1-2; no definite D call. V lost 0 bases and J 0 bases, leaving 9 bases between the germline ends. CDR3 length: 15 residues. Germline loops: CDR1 SGHRS, CDR2 YFSETQ. This CDR3 is CASSLEQATNYGYTF. Written as DNA, the CDR3 is TGCGCCAGCAGCTTGGAGCAGGCAACTAACTATGGCTACACCTTC.

The rearrangement joins TRBV27 to TRBJ2-7; D ambiguous. Germline loops: CDR1 MNHEY, CDR2 SMNVEV (reference sequence). There are 13 residues in the CDR3. Trimming pared 4 bases from V and 2 bases from J, leaving 9 bases between. This CDR3 reads CASSSNAAYEQYF. For the CDR3, the DNA is TGTGCCAGCAGTTCGAACGCAGCCTACGAGCAGTACTTC.

This chain uses TRBV10-3 with TRBJ2-1; possible D gene TRBD1, 5 bases. This CDR3 comprises 14 residues. Germline V gene lookup returns CDR1 ENHRY and CDR2 SYGVKD. V was clipped by 7 bases and J by 6 bases, with 16 bases between them. The CDR3 DNA is TGTGCCATCACCCAGGGTGCGGCAGTCAATGAGCAGTTCTTC. Amino acids: CAITQGAAVNEQFF.

This chain links TRBV6-5 with TRBJ1-2, with no clear D. CDR3 length equals 13 residues. Germline V gene sequence: CDR1 MNHEY, CDR2 SVGAGI. Trimming pared 8 bases from V and 5 bases from J, leaving 15 bases between. CDR3 loop: CASLLSTDYGYTF. The CDR3 DNA reads as TGTGCCAGCCTTTTGAGTACTGATTATGGCTACACCTTC.

This clone was counted only a few times. CDR3 coding DNA: TGTGCCAGCGGATCGACAGCCCAAGAGACCCAGTACTTC. Translating gives CASGSTAQETQYF. This sequence joins TRBV4-2 and TRBJ2-5, with a possible D match to TRBD1 (5 bases). There are 13 residues in the CDR3. V was shortened by 8 bases and J by 1 base, with 11 bases between the two germline ends. The germline CDR1 and CDR2 sequences are LGHNA and YNFKEQ.

The genes are TRBV15 and TRBJ2-7; perhaps TRBD1 as D (7 bases). Germline V CDR1 and CDR2: LNHNV, YYDKDF (reference sequence). The CDR3 runs 14 residues. V was pared by 5 bases and J by 3 bases, with 14 bases between. The CDR3 bases are TGTGCCACCAGCCCGGTCCAGGGGGGCTACGAGCAGTACTTC. Translating it yields CATSPVQGGYEQYF.

The chain links TRBV15 to TRBJ2-2; D is perhaps TRBD2 (5 bases). V was trimmed by 5 bases and J by 8 bases, leaving 9 bases between them. The CDR3 consists of 12 residues. Germline V gene data show CDR1 as LNHNV and CDR2 as YYDKDF (reference sequence). In DNA, the CDR3 is TGTGCCACCAGCGGAGGAAGGGGGGAGCTGTTTTTT. It is translated as CATSGGRGELFF. The variable domain in full, completed from reference TRBV15 and TRBJ2-2, reads DAMVIQNPRYQVTQFGKPVTLSCSQTLNHNVMYWYQQKSSQAPKLLFHYYDKDFNNEADTPDNFQSRRPNTSFCFLDIRSPGLGDTAMYLCATSGGRGELFFGEGSRLTVL.

V gene TRBV5-6 combines with J gene TRBJ2-2; D not certain. Germline values: CDR1 SGHDT, CDR2 YYEEEE. With 1 base removed from V and 4 bases from J, the gap between germline ends came to 8 bases. This CDR3 contains 14 residues. The CDR3 region is CASSLLDGTGELFF. The CDR3 DNA reads TGTGCCAGCAGCTTGTTAGACGGCACCGGGGAGCTGTTTTTT.

In this sample, this clone turned up a few times. This CDR3 reads CASSPSGGYGYTF. The CDR3 nucleotides are TGCGCCAGCAGCCCCTCGGGGGGCTATGGCTACACCTTC. The rearrangement uses TRBV5-1 and TRBJ1-2; D possibly corresponds to TRBD1 (5 bases). V was shortened by 4 bases and J by 4 bases, with 11 bases between the two germline ends. The CDR3 consists of 13 residues. Per germline, CDR1 SGHRS and CDR2 YFSETQ.

The chain combines TRBV7-2 with TRBJ2-3; D unclear. The CDR3 has 13 amino acids. CDR1 and CDR2 from the germline V gene are SGHTA and FQGNSA. V was clipped by 2 bases and J by 6 bases, with 9 bases between them. The CDR3 nucleotides read TGTGCCAGCAGCTTAAGGGCGGTCGATACGCAGTATTTT. It is translated as CASSLRAVDTQYF.

Only one count was recorded for this clone. The CDR3 sequence: CASSFAPGDEKLFF. In DNA form, the CDR3 reads TGCGCCAGCAGCTTCGCCCCTGGAGATGAAAAACTGTTTTTT. This chain links TRBV5-1 with TRBJ1-4, with D hard to call. Trimming removed 2 bases at V and 6 bases at J, with 11 bases between. This CDR3 comprises 14 residues. Per the germline V gene, CDR1 is SGHRS and CDR2 is YFSETQ.

The chain combines TRBV29-1 with TRBJ2-4, with TRBD1 identical over 7 bases. The length of the CDR3 is 14 residues. CDR1 is SQVTM and CDR2 is ANQGSEA in the germline V gene. The ends lost 4 bases at V and 0 bases at J; junction bases unmatched: 3. CDR3 DNA sequence: TGCAGCGTTGTGGGACAGCTAGCCAAAAACATTCAGTACTTC. Protein product: CSVVGQLAKNIQYF. Using reference TRBV29-1 and TRBJ2-4 for the parts outside the CDR3, the full variable domain is SAVISQKPSRDICQRGTSLTIQCQVDSQVTMMFWYRQQPGQSLTLIATANQGSEATYESGFVIDKFPISRPNLTFSTLTVSNMSPEDSSIYLCSVVGQLAKNIQYFGAGTRLSVL.

The chain links TRBV4-2 to TRBJ2-3; 7 nucleotides align to TRBD1. Germline loops: CDR1 LGHNA, CDR2 YNFKEQ. The CDR3 is 12 amino acids. Trimming took 5 bases from V and 12 from J; bases not matched to a gene: 8. CDR3 region: CASSSDRQGQYF. In DNA form, the CDR3 reads TGTGCCAGCAGCTCGGATCGACAGGGTCAGTATTTT.

This clone was counted ten times or more. The genes are TRBV19 and TRBJ2-7, with TRBD2 matching over 10 bases. J gave up 3 bases and V 4 bases, and 3 bases lay outside the gene matches. This CDR3 contains 14 residues. Germline V lookup: CDR1 LNHDA, CDR2 SQIVND (reference sequence). Here the CDR3 DNA reads TGTGCCAGTAGTACACTAGCGGGACACTACGAGCAGTACTTC. Its protein product is CASSTLAGHYEQYF.

This sequence joins TRBV2 and TRBJ1-5; unclear D gene. The germline CDR1 and CDR2 sequences are SNHLY and FYNNEI. This CDR3 contains 13 residues. Deletions cut 4 bases from V and 7 bases from J, with 11 bases between. The CDR3 DNA is TGTGCCAGCAGTGCCCTCACATTCCAGCCCCAGCATTTT. Translated, it gives CASSALTFQPQHF.